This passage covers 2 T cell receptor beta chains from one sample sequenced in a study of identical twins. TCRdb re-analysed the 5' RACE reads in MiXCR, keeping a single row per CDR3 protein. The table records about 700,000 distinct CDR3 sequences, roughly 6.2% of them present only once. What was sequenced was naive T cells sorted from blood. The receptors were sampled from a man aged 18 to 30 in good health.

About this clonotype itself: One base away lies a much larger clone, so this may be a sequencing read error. DNA of the CDR3: TGTGCCAGCAGTTTCCTCCTAGGAGCGGCCCCTCGAGGGGACGAGCAGCACTTC. Its protein product is CASSFLLGAAPRGDEQHF. V and J are TRBV6-2 or TRBV6-3 and TRBJ2-7; D assignment may be TRBD1 or TRBD2 (5 bases each). Germline CDR1 MNHEY, CDR2 SVGEGT. The CDR3 is 18 amino acids.

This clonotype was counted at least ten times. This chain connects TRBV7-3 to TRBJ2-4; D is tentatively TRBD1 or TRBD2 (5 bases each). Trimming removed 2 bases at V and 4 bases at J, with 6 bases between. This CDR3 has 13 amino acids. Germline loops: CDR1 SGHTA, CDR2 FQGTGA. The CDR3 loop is CASSLEGKNIQYF. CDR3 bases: TGTGCCAGCAGCTTAGAGGGGAAAAACATTCAGTACTTC. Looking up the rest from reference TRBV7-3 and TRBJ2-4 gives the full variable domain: GAGVSQTPSNKVTEKGKYVELRCDPISGHTALYWYRQSLGQGPEFLIYFQGTGAADDSGLPNDRFFAVRPEGSVSTLKIQRTERGDSAVYLCASSLEGKNIQYFGAGTRLSVL.